The present T cell receptor beta chain was sequenced within a study of regulatory T cells in long-lasting Graves disease. Arm-PCR of CDR3 regions and iRepertoire HTBI primers were used to build TCR beta libraries. TCRdb reprocessed the multiplex PCR reads with MiXCR, giving one entry per CDR3 protein. Among some 450,000 distinct CDR3 sequences listed, around 17% were seen once. V gave up 6 bases and J gave up 4 bases, with 12 bases separating them. Germline CDR1 and CDR2: MDHEN and SYDVKM. This CDR3 region has 13 residues. This clonotype was detected many times. Regarding time point: newly diagnosed GD, antithyroid drugs for less than 3 months. The TCR library was made from RNA that had been extracted from PBMCs in TRIzol. These data were likewise used in another study, on T cells in Graves' hyperthyroidism and ophthalmopathy.

Sequences were derived from peripheral blood mononuclear cells (PBMCs), sampled at new diagnosis, from a patient treated with antithyroid drugs. This receptor was obtained from a woman aged 25 to 45 with Graves disease. The rearrangement joins TRBV28 to TRBJ1-1; TRBD1 is a possible D gene (6 bases). CDR3 nucleotides: TGTGCCAGCAGGAGGGGGGGAGGCACTGAAGCTTTCTTT. Encoded protein: CASRRGGGTEAFF.